This T cell receptor (beta chain) came from a study of OX40 agonist ivuxolimab in advanced cancers. The study, taken as a whole, reports: Those patients achieving a partial response at 0.1-3.0 mg/kg showed among the lowest clonal expansion. Averaged across samples, CD8+ T cells carried more expanded clones than CD4+ did.

The protocol was immunoSEQ multiplex PCR, while the TCRdb copy is restricted to in-frame clones and leaves out a portion. The profile shows roughly 70,000 clones, 70% to 90% of them singletons. V gave up 6 bases and J gave up 4 bases, with 17 bases separating them. CDR3 length: 14 residues. Germline V gives CDR1 SQVTM, CDR2 ANQGSEA. To note about this clone: Its specificity is unknown.

Sequencing was performed on CD4+ or CD8+ T cells sorted from blood, taken in a trial of the OX40 agonist ivuxolimab. This clonotype was sampled from an adult with an advanced solid tumor such as melanoma, head and neck, liver or kidney cancer. The chain has TRBV29-1 and TRBJ2-3; D possibly uses TRBD1 or TRBD2 (7 bases each). For the CDR3, the DNA is TGCAGCGTCTCCCAGGGGGGGAGCGCAGATACGCAGTATTTT. It codes for CSVSQGGSADTQYF.